This T cell receptor beta chain was documented in a study of blood T cell repertoires in COVID-19. The CDR3 extends over 13 amino acids. V shed 6 bases, J shed 7 bases, and the junction held 6 bases outside the gene matches. The repertoire was sequenced with immunoSEQ multiplex PCR; TCRdb's copy has only in-frame clones and lacks some. The sample yields some 31,000 clones, roughly 90% seen once. What was sequenced was peripheral blood. This clonotype was sampled from a human donor in a cohort sampled during active COVID-19. This sequence joins TRBV12-3 or TRBV12-4 and TRBJ1-5; 7 bases are shared with TRBD1. The CDR3 spells CASSSGQNQPQHF. CDR3 nucleotide sequence: TGTGCCAGCAGCTCGGGACAGAACCAGCCCCAGCATTTT.